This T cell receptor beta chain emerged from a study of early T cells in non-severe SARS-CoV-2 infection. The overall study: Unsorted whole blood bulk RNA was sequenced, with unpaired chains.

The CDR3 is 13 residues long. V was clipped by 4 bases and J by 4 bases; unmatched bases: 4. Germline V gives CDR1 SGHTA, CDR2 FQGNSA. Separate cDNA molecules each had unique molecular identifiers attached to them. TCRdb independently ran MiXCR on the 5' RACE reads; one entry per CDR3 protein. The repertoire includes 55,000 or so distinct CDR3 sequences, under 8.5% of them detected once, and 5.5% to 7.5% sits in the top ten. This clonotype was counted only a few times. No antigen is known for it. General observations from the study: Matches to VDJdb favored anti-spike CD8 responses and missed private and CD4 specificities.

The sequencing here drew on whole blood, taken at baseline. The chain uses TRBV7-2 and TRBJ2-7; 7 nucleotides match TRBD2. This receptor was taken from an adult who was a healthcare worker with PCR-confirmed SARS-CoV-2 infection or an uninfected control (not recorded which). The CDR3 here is CASSYGLGYEQYF. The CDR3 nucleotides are TGTGCCAGCAGCTATGGACTAGGGTACGAGCAGTACTTC.